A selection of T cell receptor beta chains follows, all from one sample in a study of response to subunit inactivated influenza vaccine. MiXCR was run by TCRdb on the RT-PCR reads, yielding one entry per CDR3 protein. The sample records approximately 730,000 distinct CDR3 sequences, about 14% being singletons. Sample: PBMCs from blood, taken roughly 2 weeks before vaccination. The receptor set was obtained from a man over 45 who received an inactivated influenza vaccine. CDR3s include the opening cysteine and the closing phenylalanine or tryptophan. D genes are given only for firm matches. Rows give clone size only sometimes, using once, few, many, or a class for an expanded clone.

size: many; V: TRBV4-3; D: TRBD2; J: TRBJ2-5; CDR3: CASSQGLADLQETQYF; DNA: TGCGCCAGCAGCCAAGGACTAGCGGACCTACAAGAGACCCAGTACTTC
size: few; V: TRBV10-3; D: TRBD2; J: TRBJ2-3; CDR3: CAISDPVGTQREGTDTQYF; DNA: TGTGCCATCAGTGACCCGGTGGGAACTCAAAGGGAGGGTACAGATACGCAGTATTTT
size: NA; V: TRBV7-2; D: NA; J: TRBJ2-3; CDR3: CASSSLLGWTDTQYF; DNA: TGTGCCAGCAGCTCGCTATTGGGTTGGACAGATACGCAGTATTTT
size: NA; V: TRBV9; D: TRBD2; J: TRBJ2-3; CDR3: CASSARSGSETDTQYF; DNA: TGTGCCAGCAGCGCCCGTAGCGGGAGTGAGACAGATACGCAGTATTTT
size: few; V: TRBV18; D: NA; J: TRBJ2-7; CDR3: CASSPMAGWEQYF; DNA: TGTGCCAGCTCACCGATGGCTGGCTGGGAGCAGTACTTC
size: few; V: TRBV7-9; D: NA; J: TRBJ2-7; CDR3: CASSHRQDPSEQYF; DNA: TGTGCCAGCAGCCACCGACAGGACCCCTCGGAGCAGTACTTC
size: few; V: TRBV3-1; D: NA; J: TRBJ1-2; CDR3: CASSQGVGSSGYTF; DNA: TGTGCCAGCAGCCAAGGTGTGGGAAGCTCGGGCTACACCTTC
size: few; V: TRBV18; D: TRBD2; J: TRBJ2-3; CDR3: CASSPASGILLTSTDTQYF; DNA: TGTGCCAGCTCACCGGCTAGCGGGATACTCCTAACTAGCACAGATACGCAGTATTTT
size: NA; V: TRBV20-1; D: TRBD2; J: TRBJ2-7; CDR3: CSARDLAGAYEQYF; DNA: TGCAGTGCTAGAGACCTAGCGGGTGCCTACGAGCAGTACTTC
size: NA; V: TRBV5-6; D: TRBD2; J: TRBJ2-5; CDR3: CASRRLAGGPGPQETQYF; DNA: TGTGCCAGCAGACGACTAGCGGGAGGGCCGGGGCCTCAAGAGACCCAGTACTTC
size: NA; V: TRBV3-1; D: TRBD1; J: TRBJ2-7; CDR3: CACSQGGQGVHPYEQYF; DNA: TGTGCCTGCAGCCAAGGCGGACAGGGGGTCCACCCCTACGAGCAGTACTTC
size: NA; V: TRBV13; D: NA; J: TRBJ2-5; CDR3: CASSTGETQYF; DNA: TGTGCCAGCTCGACAGGAGAGACCCAGTACTTC
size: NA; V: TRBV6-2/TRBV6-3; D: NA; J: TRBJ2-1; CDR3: CASNDGGTEQFF; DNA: TGTGCCAGCAACGATGGCGGGACCGAGCAGTTCTTC
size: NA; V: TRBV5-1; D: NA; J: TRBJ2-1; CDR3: CASSATTRSYNEQFF; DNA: TGCGCCAGCAGCGCCACGACTAGGTCCTACAATGAGCAGTTCTTC
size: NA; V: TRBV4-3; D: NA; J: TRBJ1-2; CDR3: CASSRGLDYGYTF; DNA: TGCGCCAGCAGCCGCGGGCTCGACTATGGCTACACCTTC
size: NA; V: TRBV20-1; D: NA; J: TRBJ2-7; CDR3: CSARVGPGYEQYF; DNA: TGCAGTGCTAGAGTCGGCCCCGGTTACGAGCAGTACTTC
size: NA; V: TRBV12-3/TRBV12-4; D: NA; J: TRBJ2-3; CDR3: CASSQRPQYF; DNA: TGTGCCAGCAGCCAGCGCCCGCAGTATTTT
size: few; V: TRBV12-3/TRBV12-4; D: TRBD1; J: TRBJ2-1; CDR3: CASSYLLLGQGSNEQFF; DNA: TGTGCCAGCAGTTACCTCCTTCTGGGACAGGGAAGCAATGAGCAGTTCTTC
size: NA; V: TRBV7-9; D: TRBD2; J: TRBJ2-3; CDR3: CASSPPGLAGVTDTQYF; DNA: TGTGCCAGCAGCCCCCCGGGACTAGCGGGAGTCACAGATACGCAGTATTTT
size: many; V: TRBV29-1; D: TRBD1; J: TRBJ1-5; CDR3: CSVGTGFNQPQHF; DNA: TGCAGCGTGGGGACAGGGTTCAATCAGCCCCAGCATTTT
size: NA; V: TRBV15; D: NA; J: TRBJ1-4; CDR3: CATSRERREKLFF; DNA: TGTGCCACCAGCAGAGAGAGGAGGGAAAAACTGTTTTTT
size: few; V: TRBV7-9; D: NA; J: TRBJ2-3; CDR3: CASSLRGPSTDTQYF; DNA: TGTGCCAGCAGCTTACGCGGGCCCAGCACAGATACGCAGTATTTT
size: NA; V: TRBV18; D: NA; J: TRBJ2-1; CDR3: CASSGTHHLYNEQFF; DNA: TGTGCCAGCTCAGGGACACACCACTTATACAATGAGCAGTTCTTC
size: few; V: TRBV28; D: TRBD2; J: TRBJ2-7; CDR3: CASSLLAGPSYEQYF; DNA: TGTGCCAGCAGCCTACTAGCGGGCCCCTCCTACGAGCAGTACTTC
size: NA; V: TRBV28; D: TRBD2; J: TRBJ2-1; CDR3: CASSLTSGGPANNEQFF; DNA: TGTGCCAGCAGCTTGACTAGCGGGGGACCCGCTAACAATGAGCAGTTCTTC
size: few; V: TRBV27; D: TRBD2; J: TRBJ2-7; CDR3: CASSLSTSGRGEQYF; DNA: TGTGCCAGCAGTTTATCGACTAGCGGGAGAGGGGAGCAGTACTTC
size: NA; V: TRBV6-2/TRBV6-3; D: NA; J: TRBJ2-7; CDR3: CASSLTAGPASYEQYF; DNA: TGTGCCAGCAGTTTGACAGCGGGCCCAGCGTCCTACGAGCAGTACTTC
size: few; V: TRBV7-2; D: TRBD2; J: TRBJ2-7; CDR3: CASSPGLAGAGEQYF; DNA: TGTGCCAGCAGCCCGGGACTAGCGGGCGCGGGCGAGCAGTACTTC
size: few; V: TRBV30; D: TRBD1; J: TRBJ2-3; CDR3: CALQGARTDTQYF; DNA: TGTGCCTTGCAGGGGGCGAGGACAGATACGCAGTATTTT
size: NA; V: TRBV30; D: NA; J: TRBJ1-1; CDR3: CAWVTGGALGTEAFF; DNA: TGTGCCTGGGTGACAGGAGGCGCCCTGGGGACTGAAGCTTTCTTT
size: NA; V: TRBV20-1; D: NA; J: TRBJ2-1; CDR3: CSANSPNIPDEQFF; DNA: TGCAGTGCTAACAGTCCTAACATCCCGGATGAGCAGTTCTTC
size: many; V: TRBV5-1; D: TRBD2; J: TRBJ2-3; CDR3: CASSREGLAVHTDTQYF; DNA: TGCGCCAGCAGCAGGGAGGGACTAGCGGTCCACACAGATACGCAGTATTTT
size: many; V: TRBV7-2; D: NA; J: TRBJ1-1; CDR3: CASSLRRIVDTEAFF; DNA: TGTGCCAGCAGCTTACGACGGATCGTTGACACTGAAGCTTTCTTT
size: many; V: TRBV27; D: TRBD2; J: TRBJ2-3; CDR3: CASSLKRGSDTQYF; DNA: TGTGCCAGCAGTCTAAAGCGGGGCTCAGATACGCAGTATTTT
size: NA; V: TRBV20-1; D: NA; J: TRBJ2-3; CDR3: CSARDLLRAPSTDTQYF; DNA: TGCAGTGCTAGAGATCTCCTGCGGGCGCCTAGCACAGATACGCAGTATTTT
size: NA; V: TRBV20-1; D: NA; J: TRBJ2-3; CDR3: CSARSTRGTDTQYF; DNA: TGCAGTGCTAGGAGTACCCGGGGCACAGATACGCAGTATTTT
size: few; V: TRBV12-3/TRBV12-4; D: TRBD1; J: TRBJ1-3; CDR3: CASSFRDRRDTIYF; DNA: TGTGCCAGCAGTTTTAGGGACAGAAGGGACACCATATATTTT
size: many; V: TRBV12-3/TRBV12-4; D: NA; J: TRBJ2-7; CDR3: CASRSRRRYEQYF; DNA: TGTGCCAGCAGATCCAGGAGACGCTACGAGCAGTACTTC
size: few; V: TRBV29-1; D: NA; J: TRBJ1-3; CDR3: CSVAMSSGNTIYF; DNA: TGCAGCGTTGCCATGAGCTCTGGAAACACCATATATTTT
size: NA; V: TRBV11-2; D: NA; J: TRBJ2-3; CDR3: CASTSSYTQYF; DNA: TGTGCCAGCACCTCGTCCTATACGCAGTATTTT
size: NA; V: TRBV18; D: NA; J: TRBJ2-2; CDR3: CASSPPGLLPTGELFF; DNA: TGTGCCAGCTCACCTCCTGGACTGCTGCCCACCGGGGAGCTGTTTTTT
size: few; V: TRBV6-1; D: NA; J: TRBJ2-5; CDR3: CASSLSGYQETQYF; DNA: TGTGCCAGCAGTCTGAGCGGGTACCAAGAGACCCAGTACTTC
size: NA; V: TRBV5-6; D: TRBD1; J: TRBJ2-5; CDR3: CASSRELRQGWEETQYF; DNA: TGTGCCAGCAGCCGGGAGTTGAGACAGGGGTGGGAAGAGACCCAGTACTTC
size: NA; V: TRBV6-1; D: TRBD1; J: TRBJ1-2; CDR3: CASSEDRGYPYGYTF; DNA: TGTGCCAGCAGTGAAGACAGGGGGTACCCCTATGGCTACACCTTC
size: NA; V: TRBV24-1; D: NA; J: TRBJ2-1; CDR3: CATSDRTFRSATLDEQFF; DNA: TGTGCCACCAGTGACCGAACCTTTAGGTCAGCCACCTTAGATGAGCAGTTCTTC
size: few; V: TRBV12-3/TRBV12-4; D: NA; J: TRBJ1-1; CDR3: CASTLGRRLNTEAFF; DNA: TGTGCCAGCACCCTTGGCAGGCGTTTGAACACTGAAGCTTTCTTT
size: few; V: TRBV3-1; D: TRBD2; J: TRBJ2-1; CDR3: CASSHGLAGASSSYNEQFF; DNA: TGTGCCAGCAGCCACGGACTAGCGGGGGCTTCGAGCTCCTACAATGAGCAGTTCTTC
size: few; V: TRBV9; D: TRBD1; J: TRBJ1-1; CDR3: CASSPSLRTGTEAFF; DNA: TGTGCCAGCAGCCCAAGCTTGAGGACAGGGACTGAAGCTTTCTTT
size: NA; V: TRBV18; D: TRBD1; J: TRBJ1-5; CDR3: CASSPPQTGGGQPQHF; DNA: TGTGCCAGCTCACCACCTCAGACAGGGGGCGGACAGCCCCAGCATTTT
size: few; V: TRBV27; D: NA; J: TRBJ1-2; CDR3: CASSPTGYYGYTF; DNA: TGTGCCAGCAGTCCTACAGGGTACTATGGCTACACCTTC
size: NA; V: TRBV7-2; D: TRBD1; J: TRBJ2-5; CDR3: CASSWDRKETQYF; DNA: TGTGCCAGCAGCTGGGACAGAAAAGAGACCCAGTACTTC
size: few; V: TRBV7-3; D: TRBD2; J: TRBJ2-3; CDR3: CASSPGLAEGSTDTQYF; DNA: TGTGCCAGCAGCCCGGGACTAGCGGAGGGGAGCACAGATACGCAGTATTTT
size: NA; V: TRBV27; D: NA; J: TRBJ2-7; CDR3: CASSYYREGEQYF; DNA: TGTGCCAGCAGTTACTACAGGGAAGGCGAGCAGTACTTC
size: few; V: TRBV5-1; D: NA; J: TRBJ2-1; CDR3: CASSLTGPWGPNNEQFF; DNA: TGCGCCAGCAGCTTGACCGGGCCGTGGGGGCCCAATAATGAGCAGTTCTTC
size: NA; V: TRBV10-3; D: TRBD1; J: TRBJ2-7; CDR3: CAISRPDRGFLSEQYF; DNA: TGTGCCATCAGTAGGCCGGACAGGGGATTTCTTAGCGAGCAGTACTTC
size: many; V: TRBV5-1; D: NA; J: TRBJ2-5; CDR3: CASKNPVMETQYF; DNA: TGCGCCAGCAAGAATCCAGTAATGGAGACCCAGTACTTC
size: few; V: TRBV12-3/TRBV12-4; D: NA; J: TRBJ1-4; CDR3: CASSSGRATNEKLFF; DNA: TGTGCCAGCAGCAGTGGACGTGCAACTAATGAAAAACTGTTTTTT
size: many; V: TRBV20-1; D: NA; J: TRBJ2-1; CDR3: CSARDQYKNEQFF; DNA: TGCAGTGCTAGAGATCAGTATAAGAATGAGCAGTTCTTC